Shown below are 26 T cell receptor beta chains from a single sample sequenced in a study of memory CD4+ T cells and cytomegalovirus serostatus. The sort gate was single viable CD3+CD4+CD8-CD45RO+ cells for memory CD4+ T cells. Measured with immunoSEQ multiplex PCR; TCRdb has only the in-frame clones, and not every one. The table records about 92,000 clones, about 80% of them present only once. The sequencing input was memory CD4+ T cells from blood. These receptors were obtained from an adult in good health and CMV-seropositive.

V gene TRBV7-6 combines with J gene TRBJ2-1; D may be TRBD1 or TRBD2 (6 bases each). The CDR3 consists of 17 residues. The V gene's germline CDR1 is SGHVS and CDR2 FNYEAQ. Trimming shortened V by 1 base and J by 9 bases, and 22 bases separated the two germline ends. The CDR3 spells CASSLEGGGVWAAEQFF. CDR3 in DNA: TGTGCCAGCAGCTTAGAAGGGGGAGGCGTGTGGGCCGCTGAGCAGTTCTTC.

V usage is TRBV18 and J usage is TRBJ2-3; D is perhaps TRBD2 (5 bases). V lost 1 base and J lost 2, with 10 bases in between. Germline V gene sequence: CDR1 KGHSH, CDR2 LQKENI. The CDR3 contains 15 residues. The CDR3 region is CASSPQGGYTDTQYF. The CDR3 nucleotides read TGTGCCAGCTCACCACAGGGCGGGTACACAGATACGCAGTATTTT.

The DNA of the CDR3 is TGTGCCAGCAGCAAAGGGCCTAATGAAAAACTGTTTTTT. It encodes CASSKGPNEKLFF. The chain employs TRBV7-8 and TRBJ1-4; D not certain. This CDR3 is built from 13 residues. Germline V CDR1 and CDR2: SGHVS, FQNEAQ. V lost 5 bases to trimming and J lost 3 bases, with 7 bases between them.

This rearrangement joins TRBV11-1 to TRBJ2-3; D is possibly TRBD2 (7 bases). The CDR3 has 14 residues. The germline V gene encodes CDR1 SGHAT and CDR2 FQDESV (reference sequence). Deletions cut 5 bases from V and 8 bases from J, with 17 bases between. For the CDR3, the DNA is TGTGCCAGCAGCCCCGAGGGGGGGGCGTTTACGCAGTATTTT. Translation gives CASSPEGGAFTQYF.

J is TRBJ1-1 and V is TRBV2; D is unresolved. The CDR3 covers 13 residues. Trimming stripped 7 bases from V and 1 base from J, with 10 bases between. Germline CDR1 reads SNHLY; CDR2 reads FYNNEI. The CDR3 nucleotides read TGTGCCAGCACCCTATCCCGGAACACTGAAGCTTTCTTT. Translating gives CASTLSRNTEAFF. Drawing the rest from reference TRBV2 and TRBJ1-1, the complete variable domain is EPEVTQTPSHQVTQMGQEVILRCVPISNHLYFYWYRQILGQKVEFLVSFYNNEISEKSEIFDDQFSVERPDGSNFTLKIRSTKLEDSAMYFCASTLSRNTEAFFGQGTRLTVV.

CDR3 nucleotides: TGCGCCAGCAGCTTGAGGGCGGGAGGCCCCATCACCGGGGAGCTGTTTTTT. Protein product: CASSLRAGGPITGELFF. This chain connects TRBV5-1 to TRBJ2-2, with 8 nucleotides matching TRBD2. Germline CDR1 SGHRS, CDR2 YFSETQ. The V gene end was trimmed by 1 base and the J gene end by 4 bases; junction bases not matched to a gene: 9. The CDR3 spans 17 residues.

This chain links TRBV28 with TRBJ2-2, with 8 bases lining up with TRBD2. The germline CDR1 and CDR2 sequences are MDHEN and SYDVKM. Unmatched junction bases numbered 10, after V lost 6 bases and J lost 4 bases. CDR3 length equals 16 residues. The CDR3 loop is CASSSPGTRGTGELFF. In DNA form, the CDR3 reads TGTGCCAGCAGCTCCCCCGGGACTAGGGGCACCGGGGAGCTGTTTTTT.

The chain couples TRBV5-6 to TRBJ1-1; tentative D call: TRBD1 (5 bases). V gave up 3 bases and J gave up 7 bases, with 19 bases separating them. This CDR3 has 15 amino acids. CDR1 and CDR2 from the germline V gene are SGHDT and YYEEEE. CDR3: CASSWVEGWGGEAFF. CDR3 in DNA: TGTGCCAGCAGCTGGGTGGAGGGCTGGGGGGGTGAAGCTTTCTTT.

The V call is TRBV15, the J call TRBJ2-1; 10 nucleotides agree with TRBD2. Germline V lookup: CDR1 LNHNV, CDR2 YYDKDF (reference sequence). After removal of 0 bases from V and 5 bases from J, the junction contained 10 bases not matched to a gene. The CDR3 is 18 residues long. The CDR3 spells CATSRDLSGLAGDNEQFF. The CDR3 DNA reads as TGTGCCACCAGCAGAGATCTTTCTGGGCTAGCGGGGGACAATGAGCAGTTCTTC.

The V call is TRBV19, the J call TRBJ2-1; TRBD1 or TRBD2 may be the D gene (5 bases each). Germline CDR1 LNHDA, CDR2 SQIVND (reference sequence). Between the trimmed V and J ends, which lost 5 bases and 6 bases, there was a span of 14 bases. This CDR3 is built from 14 residues. Here the CDR3 reads CASSPARGANEQFF. The CDR3 DNA is TGTGCCAGTAGTCCAGCAAGAGGGGCCAATGAGCAGTTCTTC.

The rearrangement joins TRBV21-1 to TRBJ2-7. TRBV21-1 is described as a pseudogene. The CDR3 runs to 13 residues. In nucleotides, the CDR3 is TGTGCCAGCAGCAAAAAGTACCACTACGAGCAGTACTTC. Protein: CASSKKYHYEQYF.

In this sample, this clone turned up once. The chain employs TRBV4-1 and TRBJ1-2; 10 bases are a match to TRBD1. CDR3 length: 17 residues. Germline V lookup: CDR1 MGHRA, CDR2 YSYEKL. Trimming at V came to 0 bases and at J to 0 bases, leaving 4 bases not matched to a gene. Here the CDR3 DNA reads TGCGCCAGCAGCCAAGATCGCGGGACAGGGGCTAACTATGGCTACACCTTC. This gives the protein CASSQDRGTGANYGYTF.

Remarks on this clone: The germline gene is not matched at one end of the junction; a read error may be the cause. The CDR3 here is CASSLKSRGLAGDGELDF. Written as DNA, the CDR3 is TGTGCCAGCAGCTTAAAGTCGAGGGGACTAGCGGGAGACGGAGAGTTGGACTTC. The V gene is TRBV7-8, the J gene TRBJ2-4; 14 positions agree with TRBD2. Germline CDR1 is SGHVS and CDR2 is FQNEAQ. The CDR3 is made up of 18 amino acids. Looking up the rest from reference TRBV7-8 and TRBJ2-4 gives the full variable domain: GAGVSQSPRYKVAKRGQDVALRCDPISGHVSLFWYQQALGQGPEFLTYFQNEAQLDKSGLPSDRFFAERPEGSVSTLKIQRTQQEDSAVYLCASSLKSRGLAGDGELDFGAGTRLSVL.

This chain uses TRBV2 with TRBJ1-3; D is uncertain. The CDR3 has 13 amino acids. Germline CDR1 reads SNHLY; CDR2 reads FYNNEI. Trimming left V 4 bases short and J 6 bases short, with 10 bases between. For the CDR3, the DNA is TGTGCCAGCAGTGCTGGACCGGCAAACACCATATATTTT. Its protein product is CASSAGPANTIYF. Variable domain in full (rest from reference TRBV2 and TRBJ1-3): EPEVTQTPSHQVTQMGQEVILRCVPISNHLYFYWYRQILGQKVEFLVSFYNNEISEKSEIFDDQFSVERPDGSNFTLKIRSTKLEDSAMYFCASSAGPANTIYFGEGSWLTVV.

V and J are TRBV5-6 and TRBJ2-4, with D hard to call. V lost 2 bases and J lost 7, with 16 bases in between. The CDR3 consists of 15 residues. CDR1 SGHDT and CDR2 YYEEEE come from the germline V gene. CDR3: CASSLDTAASNIQYF. Written as DNA, the CDR3 is TGTGCCAGCAGCTTAGACACTGCTGCTTCGAACATTCAGTACTTC.

This chain joins TRBV7-9 and TRBJ1-3; weak D call: TRBD1 (5 bases). CDR3 length equals 13 residues. V lost 4 bases to trimming and J lost 4 bases, with 8 bases between them. Germline loops: CDR1 SEHNR, CDR2 FQNEAQ (reference sequence). CDR3 DNA: TGTGCCAGCAGCTCCTCAGGGGGAAACACCATATATTTT. It translates to CASSSSGGNTIYF. Filled out from reference TRBV7-9 and TRBJ1-3, the complete variable domain reads DTGVSQNPRHKITKRGQNVTFRCDPISEHNRLYWYRQTLGQGPEFLTYFQNEAQLEKSRLLSDRFSAERPKGSFSTLEIQRTEQGDSAMYLCASSSSGGNTIYFGEGSWLTVV.

This sequence joins TRBV7-2 and TRBJ2-5; D not resolved. V was cut by 1 base and J by 5 bases, with 8 bases left in between. CDR1 SGHTA and CDR2 FQGNSA come from the germline V gene. The CDR3 is 13 amino acids. The CDR3 DNA is TGTGCCAGCAGCTTAGGTTACCGGGAGACCCAGTACTTC. Protein sequence: CASSLGYRETQYF.

This clone was counted only a few times. This sequence joins TRBV19 and TRBJ2-1, with 7 bases lining up with TRBD1. This CDR3 contains 13 residues. The germline gives CDR1 LNHDA, CDR2 SQIVND (reference sequence). Losses at the gene ends were 5 bases for V and 10 bases for J; bases not matched to a gene: 8. The CDR3 protein is CASSLQGVGEQFF. In DNA, the CDR3 is TGTGCCAGTAGTTTGCAGGGGGTGGGAGAGCAGTTCTTC.

The J gene is TRBJ1-3, the V gene TRBV28; the match to TRBD1 covers 7 bases. CDR1 is MDHEN, CDR2 SYDVKM, per germline. With V trimmed by 6 bases and J by 4 bases, 6 bases remained unmatched. The CDR3 extends over 14 amino acids. As DNA, the CDR3 is TGTGCCAGCAGCCCAGGGGGTGGAGGAAACACCATATATTTT. It codes for CASSPGGGGNTIYF.

CDR3 bases: TGTGCCAGCAGCCCGATAGCGGGAGCGATCAATGAGCAGTTCTTC. Encoded protein: CASSPIAGAINEQFF. The J gene is TRBJ2-1, the V gene TRBV5-4, with 9 bases lining up with TRBD2. The J segment lost 6 bases and the V segment lost 4 bases, leaving 8 bases of the junction unmatched. In germline, CDR1 is SGHNT, CDR2 YYREEE (reference sequence). The CDR3 length is 15 residues.

This clone has only one observation. The chain has TRBV28 and TRBJ1-1; 7 bases map to TRBD1. The CDR3 runs 13 residues. The germline gives CDR1 MDHEN, CDR2 SYDVKM. The junction had 6 bases not matched to a gene; V was cut back by 5 bases and J by 6 bases. CDR3 protein: CASSRTGTPEAFF. The CDR3 bases are TGTGCCAGCAGTAGGACAGGTACCCCTGAAGCTTTCTTT.

This CDR3 reads CASRDVQISYEQYF. The CDR3 DNA follows: TGTGCCAGCAGAGATGTACAAATTTCCTACGAGCAGTACTTC. This chain links TRBV2 with TRBJ2-7; D unresolved. Trimming stripped 6 bases from V and 1 base from J, with 13 bases between. Germline V gene lookup returns CDR1 SNHLY and CDR2 FYNNEI. The CDR3 loop spans 14 amino acids.

The V and J genes are TRBV5-4 and TRBJ2-3, with TRBD2 as a possible D gene (7 bases). V lost 1 base to trimming and J lost 2 bases, with 14 bases between them. The CDR3 is made up of 16 amino acids. From germline, CDR1 is SGHNT and CDR2 YYREEE (reference sequence). The CDR3 DNA sequence: TGTGCCAGCAGCTTGCCCAGCGGGACAAACACAGATACGCAGTATTTT. Residues: CASSLPSGTNTDTQYF.

This clone was observed a few times. The chain combines TRBV4-2 with TRBJ1-2; TRBD1 matches at 10 bases. This CDR3 is 17 amino acids long. The J segment lost 3 bases and the V segment lost 4 bases, leaving 11 bases of the junction unmatched. The germline CDR1 and CDR2 sequences are LGHNA and YNFKEQ. In DNA, the CDR3 is TGTGCCAGCAGCCCCACCGGGGGAGGACAGGGGGACTATGGCTACACCTTC. Translating gives CASSPTGGGQGDYGYTF.

V usage is TRBV28 and J usage is TRBJ1-5; D remains ambiguous. The CDR3 covers 16 residues. Germline CDR1 and CDR2: MDHEN and SYDVKM. The ends were cut back, 3 bases at V and 2 bases at J, with 14 bases in the middle. In DNA, the CDR3 is TGTGCCAGCAGTTTGGGAGGGTTGCTCGGCAATCAGCCCCAGCATTTT. Translating it yields CASSLGGLLGNQPQHF.

The chain joins TRBV28 to TRBJ2-5; tentatively, D is TRBD1 (5 bases). V lost 3 bases and J lost 1, with 12 bases in between. Germline V lookup: CDR1 MDHEN, CDR2 SYDVKM. This CDR3 has 15 residues. The CDR3 nucleotides are TGTGCCAGCAGTTTGCCCTCTACAGGCCAAGAGACCCAGTACTTC. This translates into CASSLPSTGQETQYF.